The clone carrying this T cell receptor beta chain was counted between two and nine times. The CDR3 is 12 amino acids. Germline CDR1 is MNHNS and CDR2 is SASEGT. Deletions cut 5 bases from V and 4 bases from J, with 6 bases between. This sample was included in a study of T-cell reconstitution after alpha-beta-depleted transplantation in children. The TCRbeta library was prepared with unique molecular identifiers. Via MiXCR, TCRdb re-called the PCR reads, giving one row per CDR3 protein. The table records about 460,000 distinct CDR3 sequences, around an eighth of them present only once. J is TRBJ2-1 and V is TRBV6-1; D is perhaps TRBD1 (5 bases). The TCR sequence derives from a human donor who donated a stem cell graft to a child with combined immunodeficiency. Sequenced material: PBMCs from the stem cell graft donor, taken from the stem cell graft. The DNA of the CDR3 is TGTGCCAGCAGTAAGGGGTACAATGAGCAGTTCTTC. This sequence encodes CASSKGYNEQFF.